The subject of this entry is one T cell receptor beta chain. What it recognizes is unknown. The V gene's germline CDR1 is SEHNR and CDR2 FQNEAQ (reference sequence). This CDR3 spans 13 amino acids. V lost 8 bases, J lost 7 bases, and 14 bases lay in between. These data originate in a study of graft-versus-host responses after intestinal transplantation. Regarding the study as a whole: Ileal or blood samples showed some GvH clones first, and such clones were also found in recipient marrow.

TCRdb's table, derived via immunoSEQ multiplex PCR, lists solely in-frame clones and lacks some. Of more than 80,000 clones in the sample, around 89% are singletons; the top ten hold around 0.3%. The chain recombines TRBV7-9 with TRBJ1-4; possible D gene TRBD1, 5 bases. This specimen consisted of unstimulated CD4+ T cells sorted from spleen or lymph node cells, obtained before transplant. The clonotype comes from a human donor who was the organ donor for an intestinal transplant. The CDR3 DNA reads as TGTGCCAGCGAATCAGGGCGCGTTGAAAAACTGTTTTTT. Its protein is CASESGRVEKLFF. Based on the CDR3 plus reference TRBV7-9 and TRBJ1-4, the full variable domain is DTGVSQNPRHKITKRGQNVTFRCDPISEHNRLYWYRQTLGQGPEFLTYFQNEAQLEKSRLLSDRFSAERPKGSFSTLEIQRTEQGDSAMYLCASESGRVEKLFFGSGTQLSVL.